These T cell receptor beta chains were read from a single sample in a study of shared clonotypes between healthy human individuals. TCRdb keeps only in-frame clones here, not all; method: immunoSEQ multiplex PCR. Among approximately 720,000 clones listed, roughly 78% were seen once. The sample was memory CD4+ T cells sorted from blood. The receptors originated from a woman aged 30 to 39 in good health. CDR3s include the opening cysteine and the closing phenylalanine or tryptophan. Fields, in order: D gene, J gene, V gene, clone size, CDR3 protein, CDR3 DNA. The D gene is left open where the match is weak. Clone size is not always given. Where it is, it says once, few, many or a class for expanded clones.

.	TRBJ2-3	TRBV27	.	CASTRIGVYSNGITDTQYF	TGTGCCAGCACCCGGATAGGGGTCTATTCCAATGGGATTACAGATACGCAGTATTTT
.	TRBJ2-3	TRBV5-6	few	CASRWGGDTQYF	TGTGCCAGCAGATGGGGGGGCGATACGCAGTATTTT
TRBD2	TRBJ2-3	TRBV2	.	CASSQLAFSDTQYF	TGTGCCAGCAGTCAACTAGCGTTCTCAGATACGCAGTATTTT
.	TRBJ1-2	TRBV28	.	CASSLRANYGYTF	TGTGCCAGCAGTTTGAGGGCAAACTATGGCTACACCTTC
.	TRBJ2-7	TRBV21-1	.	CASSKARAANLGEQYF	TGTGCCAGCAGCAAAGCGAGAGCCGCTAATCTCGGTGAGCAGTACTTC
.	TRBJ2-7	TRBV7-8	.	CASSLSGLGSYEQYF	TGTGCCAGCAGCTTATCAGGGCTCGGCTCCTACGAGCAGTACTTC
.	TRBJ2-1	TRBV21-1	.	CASSKGQSSYNEQFF	TGTGCCAGCAGCAAAGGACAGAGCTCCTACAATGAGCAGTTCTTC
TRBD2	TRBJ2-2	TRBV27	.	CASSFRLAGVGTGELFF	TGTGCCAGCAGTTTCCGACTAGCGGGAGTAGGAACCGGGGAGCTGTTTTTT
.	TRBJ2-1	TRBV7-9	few	CASSPGLAIGEQFF	TGTGCCAGCAGCCCCGGGCTAGCAATTGGTGAGCAGTTCTTC
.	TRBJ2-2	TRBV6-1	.	CASSGQKNTGELFF	TGTGCCAGCAGTGGACAGAAGAACACCGGGGAGCTGTTTTTT
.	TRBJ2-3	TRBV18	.	CASSRVPADTQYF	TGTGCCAGCTCACGGGTTCCGGCGGATACGCAGTATTTT
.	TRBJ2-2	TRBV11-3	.	CASSQGTFTGELFF	TGTGCCAGCAGCCAAGGGACTTTTACCGGGGAGCTGTTTTTT
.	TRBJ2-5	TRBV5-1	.	CASSLRIGRLQETQYF	TGCGCCAGCAGCTTGAGAATCGGGCGTCTTCAAGAGACCCAGTACTTC
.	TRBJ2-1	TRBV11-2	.	CASSLGGTRVEQFF	TGTGCCAGCAGCTTAGGCGGTACCCGAGTTGAGCAGTTCTTC
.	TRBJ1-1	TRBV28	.	CASSSPSVGGTEAFF	TGTGCCAGCAGTTCTCCCTCGGTGGGTGGCACTGAAGCTTTCTTT
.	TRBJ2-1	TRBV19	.	CASSQSGEYFNEQFF	TGTGCCAGTAGTCAATCGGGGGAGTACTTCAATGAGCAGTTCTTC
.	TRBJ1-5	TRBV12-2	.	CASRLVLGSQPQHF	TGTGCAAGTCGCTTAGTACTGGGAAGTCAGCCCCAGCATTTT
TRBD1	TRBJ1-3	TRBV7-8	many	CASSNHRGTGNTIYF	TGTGCCAGCAGCAACCACAGGGGAACTGGAAACACCATATATTTT
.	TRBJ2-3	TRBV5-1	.	CASSLVSGTDTQYF	TGCGCCAGCAGCTTGGTTTCCGGGACAGATACGCAGTATTTT
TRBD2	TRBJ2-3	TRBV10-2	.	CASSEIAGEADTQYF	TGCGCCAGCAGTGAAATAGCGGGAGAGGCAGATACGCAGTATTTT
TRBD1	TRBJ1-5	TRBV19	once	CASSRGQGFQPQHF	TGTGCCAGTAGTAGAGGACAGGGGTTTCAGCCCCAGCATTTT
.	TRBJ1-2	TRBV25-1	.	CASSEVVGIAGYTF	TGTGCCAGCAGTGAAGTGGTTGGGATTGCTGGCTACACCTTC
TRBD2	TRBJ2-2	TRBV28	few	CASTPPRWGGTGELFF	TGTGCCAGCACCCCGCCGAGGTGGGGGGGAACCGGGGAGCTGTTTTTT
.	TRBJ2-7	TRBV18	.	CASSPDSSYEQYF	TGTGCCAGCTCACCGGACAGCTCCTACGAGCAGTACTTC
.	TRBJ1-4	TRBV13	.	CASSPGGASEKLFF	TGTGCCAGCAGCCCGGGGGGGGCAAGCGAAAAACTGTTTTTT
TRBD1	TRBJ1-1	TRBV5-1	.	CASSFTGGGMNTEAFF	TGCGCCAGCAGCTTTACAGGGGGCGGGATGAACACTGAAGCTTTCTTT
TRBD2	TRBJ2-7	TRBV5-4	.	CASSHTDIAGFEQYF	TGTGCCAGCAGCCACACGGATATAGCGGGGTTTGAGCAGTACTTC
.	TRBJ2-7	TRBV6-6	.	CASTGSTSYEQYF	TGTGCCAGCACCGGGAGTACGTCCTACGAGCAGTACTTC
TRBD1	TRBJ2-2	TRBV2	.	CASLWDSDTGELFF	TGTGCCAGCCTTTGGGACAGTGACACCGGGGAGCTGTTTTTT
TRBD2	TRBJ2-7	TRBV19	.	CASSITLAGVYEQYF	TGTGCCAGTAGTATAACCCTAGCGGGAGTCTACGAGCAGTACTTC
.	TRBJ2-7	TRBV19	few	CASSLEGAGAANSYEQYF	TGTGCCAGTAGTCTAGAAGGGGCAGGGGCGGCGAATTCCTACGAGCAGTACTTC
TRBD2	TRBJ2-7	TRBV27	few	CASSSVPPGTSGSYEQYF	TGTGCCAGCAGTTCCGTTCCCCCCGGGACTAGCGGCTCCTACGAGCAGTACTTC
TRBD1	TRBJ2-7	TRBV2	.	CASEEQGLGAEQYF	TGTGCCAGCGAGGAACAGGGGTTGGGAGCCGAGCAGTACTTC
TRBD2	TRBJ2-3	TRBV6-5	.	CASSPASGGAKAF	TGTGCCAGCAGTCCCGCCTCGGGGGGGGCTAAAGCCTTT
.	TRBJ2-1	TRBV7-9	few	CASSLRTGSYNEQFF	TGTGCCAGCAGCCTACGTACGGGGTCGTACAATGAGCAGTTCTTC
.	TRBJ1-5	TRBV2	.	CASSPSGGAFGQPQHF	TGTGCCAGCAGCCCAAGCGGGGGGGCCTTCGGTCAGCCCCAGCATTTT
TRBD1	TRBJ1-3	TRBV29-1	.	CSVKGDRASGNTIYF	TGCAGCGTTAAAGGGGACAGGGCCTCTGGAAACACCATATATTTT